This TCR beta chain was found in a study of T cells after yellow fever vaccination. TCRdb reanalysed the 5' RACE reads using MiXCR and keeps one entry per CDR3 protein. The table shows under 550,000 distinct CDR3 sequences, with 21% occurring only once. The CDR3 has 16 amino acids. V gave up 5 bases and J gave up 8 bases, with 22 bases separating them. Germline V gene sequence: CDR1 SGHAT, CDR2 FQNNGV. Study-wide points: Clonotype sharing between CD4 and CD8 compartments was small. Among primary-vaccination clones, most reappeared after the booster, at approximately 97% for CD4 and approximately 88% for CD8.

This clonotype has more than one count but fewer than ten. What it recognizes is unknown. The rearrangement joins TRBV11-2 to TRBJ2-1, with D possibly being TRBD1 (6 bases). This sequence originates from a man younger than 30 who received the YFV17D yellow fever vaccine. The material sequenced was PBMCs, taken approximately 20 days after the first yellow fever vaccination. DNA for the CDR3: TGTGCCAGCAGCACGGGACACGGGTATTTAGGGGATGAGCAGTTCTTC. As protein: CASSTGHGYLGDEQFF. Combining the CDR3 with reference TRBV11-2 and TRBJ2-1 gives the whole variable domain EAGVAQSPRYKIIEKRQSVAFWCNPISGHATLYWYQQILGQGPKLLIQFQNNGVVDDSQLPKDRFSAERLKGVDSTLKIQPAKLEDSAVYLCASSTGHGYLGDEQFFGPGTRLTVL.